The 28 T cell receptor beta chains below were found in one sample sequenced in a study of CD8 T cells in Susac syndrome. Reverse transcription of roughly 0.5 to 1 ug RNA used random hexamers. TCRdb independently ran MiXCR on the immunoSEQ multiplex PCR reads; one entry per CDR3 protein. The data hold roughly 110,000 distinct CDR3 sequences, with nearly 95% observed a single time. Material for sequencing was CD4+ T cells from PBMCs. Source of these receptors: a human donor in good health.

The chain employs TRBV19 and TRBJ1-1, with D possibly matching TRBD1 (5 bases). V lost 7 bases and J 3 bases, leaving 24 bases between the germline ends. Germline V CDR1 and CDR2: LNHDA, SQIVND (reference sequence). The CDR3 consists of 17 residues. The CDR3: CASTPRFGSLGDTEAFF. Here the CDR3 DNA reads TGTGCCAGTACCCCGCGGTTCGGGTCATTGGGGGACACTGAAGCTTTCTTT.

The chain couples TRBV7-9 to TRBJ2-5; TRBD2 aligns across 8 bases. J lost 4 bases, V lost 1 base, and 8 bases had no gene match. The CDR3 loop spans 16 amino acids. Germline V CDR1 and CDR2: SEHNR, FQNEAQ (reference sequence). The CDR3 loop reads CASSLEAGVAVETQYF. The CDR3 DNA sequence: TGTGCCAGCAGCTTAGAAGCGGGGGTAGCGGTAGAGACCCAGTACTTC.

This sequence joins TRBV4-3 and TRBJ2-1; no clear D gene. V lost 4 bases to trimming and J lost 7 bases, with 11 bases between them. Germline V lookup: CDR1 LGHNA, CDR2 YSLEER. The CDR3 consists of 13 residues. The CDR3 loop reads CASSLSLTNEQFF. The CDR3 DNA reads as TGCGCCAGCAGCCTCTCCCTGACAAATGAGCAGTTCTTC.

The rearrangement links TRBV5-1 to TRBJ2-2; TRBD1 aligns across 9 bases. The CDR3 runs 21 residues. The germline V gene encodes CDR1 SGHRS and CDR2 YFSETQ. V shed 5 bases and J 0 bases; nucleotides not matched to a gene: 20. The CDR3 here is CASSPRYPGQGSTTNTGELFF. CDR3 DNA sequence: TGCGCCAGCAGTCCGCGCTATCCGGGACAGGGTTCGACCACGAACACCGGGGAGCTGTTTTTT. Based on the CDR3 plus reference TRBV5-1 and TRBJ2-2, the full variable domain is KAGVTQTPRYLIKTRGQQVTLSCSPISGHRSVSWYQQTPGQGLQFLFEYFSETQRNKGNFPGRFSGRQFSNSRSEMNVSTLELGDSALYLCASSPRYPGQGSTTNTGELFFGEGSRLTVL.

In DNA, the CDR3 is TGTGCCAGCAGCCGACGACAGGGGCTTAGAGATACGCAGTATTTT. This gives the protein CASSRRQGLRDTQYF. V is TRBV14 and J is TRBJ2-3; 8 bases map to TRBD1. Losses at the gene ends were 4 bases for V and 5 bases for J; bases not matched to a gene: 8. The V gene's germline CDR1 is SGHDN and CDR2 FVKESK. This CDR3 has 15 residues.

The V call is TRBV29-1, the J call TRBJ2-1; TRBD2 aligns across 13 bases. Germline CDR1 and CDR2: SQVTM and ANQGSEA. This CDR3 is 17 amino acids long. The V gene end was trimmed by 6 bases and the J gene end by 5 bases; junction bases not matched to a gene: 13. The CDR3 here is CSVRRLAGGHADNEQFF. CDR3 DNA sequence: TGCAGCGTCCGCCGACTAGCGGGAGGCCACGCCGACAATGAGCAGTTCTTC.

The chain combines TRBV5-1 with TRBJ2-7, with TRBD1 matching 8 bases. CDR3 length equals 14 residues. V was clipped by 0 bases and J by 1 base; unmatched bases: 0. CDR1 and CDR2 from the germline V gene are SGHRS and YFSETQ. CDR3 nucleotides: TGCGCCAGCAGCTTGGGGGACAGGTCCTACGAGCAGTACTTC. It encodes CASSLGDRSYEQYF.

V is TRBV10-3 and J is TRBJ1-2, with D unclear. The CDR3 is 20 amino acids. Per germline, CDR1 ENHRY and CDR2 SYGVKD. Trimming pared 2 bases from V and 1 base from J, leaving 26 bases between. The CDR3 region is CAISETLYRQASIRNYGYTF. For the CDR3, the DNA is TGTGCCATCAGTGAGACTTTATACCGGCAGGCGTCAATTCGTAACTATGGCTACACCTTC.

The chain recombines TRBV5-1 with TRBJ2-5, with TRBD1 identical over 10 bases. With 0 bases clipped from V and 2 bases from J, the junction kept 7 bases outside the gene matches. The germline V gene has CDR1 SGHRS and CDR2 YFSETQ. The CDR3 extends over 17 amino acids. CDR3 nucleotide sequence: TGCGCCAGCAGCTTGGGGGGGACAGGGGCACTGCAAGAGACCCAGTACTTC. This encodes CASSLGGTGALQETQYF.

The rearrangement joins TRBV6-5 to TRBJ2-3; no definite D call. Germline V CDR1 and CDR2: MNHEY, SVGAGI. V was pared by 6 bases and J by 1 base, with 8 bases between. This CDR3 region has 13 residues. CDR3 in amino acids: CASRTFGTDTQYF. The CDR3 DNA sequence: TGTGCCAGCAGGACGTTTGGCACAGATACGCAGTATTTT.

This chain's CDR3 is CSVRGNSNQPQHF. CDR3 coding DNA: TGCAGCGTTCGGGGGAATAGCAATCAGCCCCAGCATTTT. V gene TRBV29-1 combines with J gene TRBJ1-5; D is perhaps TRBD1 (5 bases). This CDR3 has 13 amino acids. The V gene's germline CDR1 is SQVTM and CDR2 ANQGSEA. The germline V and J ends were trimmed by 5 bases and 0 bases, with 8 bases remaining between them.

This clonotype has just one count. The DNA is omitted, as the CDR3 cannot be located on it reliably, and the CDR3 follows TCRdb's listing. V usage is TRBV23-1 and J usage is TRBJ2-2; TRBD1, the D gene given by the table, was not confirmed from the DNA. TRBV23-1 is sorted into the ORF group, with uncertain function. The CDR3 totals 21 residues, both ends included. CDR3 sequence reads: CASSQSVGSGGRKGTPGSCFF.

The CDR3 DNA reads TGTGCCAGCAGGATCGGGGATACGCAGTATTTT. Translation: CASRIGDTQYF. The gene calls are TRBV6-1 and TRBJ2-3, with D unclear. Germline V gene data show CDR1 as MNHNS and CDR2 as SASEGT. The CDR3 has 11 residues. V lost 6 bases and J 6 bases, leaving 7 bases between the germline ends.

The rearrangement joins TRBV6-2 or TRBV6-3 to TRBJ2-7; no clear D. V dropped 6 bases and J dropped 3 bases, with 12 bases sitting between them. The CDR3 consists of 13 residues. Per germline, CDR1 MNHEY and CDR2 SVGEGT. The CDR3 sequence: CASSRFKFYEQYF. DNA for the CDR3: TGTGCCAGCAGCCGCTTCAAATTCTACGAGCAGTACTTC.

This clonotype was detected once. The chain recombines TRBV24-1 with TRBJ1-5; TRBD1 matches at 7 bases. Germline V gene data show CDR1 as KGHDR and CDR2 as SFDVKD. This CDR3 contains 15 residues. With 3 bases clipped from V and 1 base from J, the junction kept 2 bases outside the gene matches. The CDR3 DNA is TGTGCCACCAGTGATCCGGGACAGAGCAATCAGCCCCAGCATTTT. Amino acid sequence: CATSDPGQSNQPQHF.

The chain joins TRBV7-2 to TRBJ2-7; 10 nucleotides match TRBD2. The V gene end was trimmed by 7 bases and the J gene end by 6 bases; junction bases not matched to a gene: 9. The CDR3 covers 14 residues. Germline V gene data show CDR1 as SGHTA and CDR2 as FQGNSA. The CDR3 region has the DNA TGTGCCAGCACCCTAATAGCGGGAGGATCCGAGCAGTACTTC. Protein product: CASTLIAGGSEQYF.

The chain combines TRBV7-3 with TRBJ2-3; 8 bases are a match to TRBD1. Germline V gene lookup returns CDR1 SGHTA and CDR2 FQGTGA. The CDR3 has 15 residues. J lost 3 bases, V lost 5 bases, and 7 bases had no gene match. CDR3 DNA sequence: TGTGCCAGCAGCCCATCAGGGGGCACGACAGATACGCAGTATTTT. It specifies CASSPSGGTTDTQYF.

About this clonotype itself: One end of the junction does not line up with germline, which may come from a read error. The V call is TRBV7-9, the J call TRBJ2-1; 9 nucleotides match TRBD2. The CDR3 extends over 15 amino acids. Germline V gene sequence: CDR1 SEHNR, CDR2 FQNEAQ (reference sequence). The DNA for the CDR3 is TGTGCCAGCAGTCTAGGTAGCGGGGGCTACAGTGAGCAGTTCTTC. It is translated as CASSLGSGGYSEQFF.

Only one count was recorded for this clonotype. In DNA form, the CDR3 reads TGCGCCAGCAGCTTGGTAGGGGGACAGACTACCTACGAGCAGTACTTC. This codes for CASSLVGGQTTYEQYF. The chain employs TRBV5-1 and TRBJ2-7; 7 nucleotides match TRBD1. Germline lookup yields CDR1 SGHRS and CDR2 YFSETQ. J lost 2 bases, V lost 0 bases, and 8 bases had no gene match. The CDR3 sequence is 16 residues long.

J is TRBJ1-1 and V is TRBV5-1; TRBD1 might be the D (6 bases). Per the germline V gene, CDR1 is SGHRS and CDR2 is YFSETQ. This CDR3 is built from 15 residues. Trimming stripped 3 bases from V and 0 bases from J, with 12 bases between. CDR3 sequence reads: CASSSQGRMNTEAFF. The CDR3 region has the DNA TGCGCCAGCAGCTCACAGGGTAGGATGAACACTGAAGCTTTCTTT.

The rearrangement links TRBV5-1 to TRBJ2-5; tentative D call: TRBD2 (5 bases). The CDR3 sequence is 14 residues long. V was trimmed by 2 bases and J by 0 bases, leaving 8 bases between them. CDR1 and CDR2 from the germline V gene are SGHRS and YFSETQ. CDR3 DNA sequence: TGCGCCAGCAGCTTCCAGAGGGACCAAGAGACCCAGTACTTC. Protein product: CASSFQRDQETQYF.

The V gene is TRBV29-1, the J gene TRBJ1-4, with D unresolved. The germline V and J ends were trimmed by 4 bases and 4 bases, with 4 bases remaining between them. The V gene's germline CDR1 is SQVTM and CDR2 ANQGSEA. This CDR3 is 11 amino acids long. CDR3 sequence: CSVGGNEKLFF. For the CDR3, the DNA is TGCAGCGTTGGGGGTAATGAAAAACTGTTTTTT.

The chain has TRBV4-3 and TRBJ2-1, with D tentatively TRBD2 (6 bases). Per the germline V gene, CDR1 is LGHNA and CDR2 is YSLEER. The ends were cut back, 4 bases at V and 5 bases at J, with 21 bases in the middle. The CDR3 covers 17 residues. CDR3 residues: CASSLAVELGFNNEQFF. DNA for the CDR3: TGCGCCAGCAGCCTAGCGGTAGAACTAGGATTTAACAATGAGCAGTTCTTC.

V usage is TRBV27 and J usage is TRBJ2-5; D gene unclear. Germline CDR1 and CDR2: MNHEY and SMNVEV (reference sequence). The CDR3 extends over 15 amino acids. V gave up 5 bases and J gave up 5 bases, with 18 bases separating them. CDR3 sequence (DNA): TGTGCCAGCAGTCCCACCCCATTCGGGTTGGAGACCCAGTACTTC. Translating it yields CASSPTPFGLETQYF.

The J gene is TRBJ1-5, the V gene TRBV6-6, with 8 bases that match TRBD1. V lost 6 bases to trimming and J lost 5 bases; unmatched junction nucleotides: 6. The germline gives CDR1 MNHNY, CDR2 SVGAGI (reference sequence). The CDR3 extends over 14 amino acids. This CDR3 is CASRDDRGHQPQHF. For the CDR3, the DNA is TGTGCCAGCAGAGACGACAGGGGCCATCAGCCCCAGCATTTT.

This chain links TRBV6-2 or TRBV6-3 with TRBJ2-7; no definite D call. The germline CDR1 and CDR2 sequences are MNHEY and SVGEGT. Trimming removed 2 bases at V and 7 bases at J, with 0 bases between. The CDR3 spans 9 residues. The CDR3: CASSYEQYF. In nucleotides, the CDR3 is TGTGCCAGCAGTTACGAGCAGTACTTC.

The chain combines TRBV7-9 with TRBJ2-1, with a possible D match to TRBD1 (6 bases). Germline V CDR1 and CDR2: SEHNR, FQNEAQ (reference sequence). The CDR3 is 14 residues long. Trimming shortened V by 3 bases and J by 7 bases, and 13 bases separated the two germline ends. The CDR3 DNA is TGTGCCAGCAGCTTTGCAGGGGCGAGGAATGAGCAGTTCTTC. Protein product: CASSFAGARNEQFF.

V is TRBV7-2 and J is TRBJ2-1; 8 nucleotides align to TRBD1. V trimming: 5 bases; J trimming: 9 bases; junction bases outside the gene matches: 15. Germline values: CDR1 SGHTA, CDR2 FQGNSA. This CDR3 region has 16 residues. The CDR3 reads CASSPLGTGIHSEQFF. The CDR3 DNA sequence: TGTGCCAGCAGCCCCCTTGGGACAGGAATTCACAGTGAGCAGTTCTTC. The whole variable domain, remainder taken from reference TRBV7-2 and TRBJ2-1, is GAGVSQSPSNKVTEKGKDVELRCDPISGHTALYWYRQSLGQGLEFLIYFQGNSAPDKSGLPSDRFSAERTGGSVSTLTIQRTQQEDSAVYLCASSPLGTGIHSEQFFGPGTRLTVL.